Presented here are 19 T cell receptor beta chains from one specimen sequenced in a study of cytomegalovirus exposure and HLA in healthy donors. The PCR ran on 60 Vbeta and 13 Jbeta primers. TCRdb's table, derived via immunoSEQ multiplex PCR, lists solely in-frame clones and lacks some. This table has 200,000 or so clones, 70% to 85% appearing once. Sample: PBMCs. These receptors were collected from a boy between 2 and 10 years old in good health and CMV-seronegative.

DNA of the CDR3: TGTGCCAGCCCCAAATTAGCGGGGGGTTCCTACAATGAGCAGTTCTTC. The encoded protein is CASPKLAGGSYNEQFF. The gene calls are TRBV7-2 and TRBJ2-1, with 10 bases fitting TRBD2. The CDR3 has 16 residues. CDR1 and CDR2 from the germline V gene are SGHTA and FQGNSA. The junction had 8 bases not matched to a gene; V was cut back by 8 bases and J by 1 base.

In this sample, this clone turned up once. This chain connects TRBV5-5 to TRBJ1-2; D is unclear. Trimming shortened V by 3 bases and J by 9 bases, and 21 bases separated the two germline ends. The V gene's germline CDR1 is SGHKS and CDR2 YYEKEE (reference sequence). CDR3 size: 15 residues. CDR3 loop: CASSWSTTEPSSYTF. In DNA, the CDR3 is TGTGCCAGCAGCTGGTCGACAACGGAACCTTCTAGCTACACCTTC.

This rearrangement joins TRBV19 to TRBJ1-1; no definite D call. Germline V gene data show CDR1 as LNHDA and CDR2 as SQIVND (reference sequence). CDR3 length equals 13 residues. With 7 bases removed from V and 2 bases from J, the gap between germline ends came to 11 bases. The CDR3 reads CASTPGLNTEAFF. The CDR3, as DNA: TGTGCCAGTACCCCGGGGTTAAACACTGAAGCTTTCTTT.

V is TRBV7-9 and J is TRBJ2-3; D remains ambiguous. There are 15 residues in the CDR3. V shed 5 bases and J shed 0 bases, with 12 bases lying between them. CDR1 is SEHNR, CDR2 FQNEAQ, per germline (reference sequence). For the CDR3, the DNA is TGTGCCAGCAGCCCCGACTTGATTAGCACAGATACGCAGTATTTT. This sequence encodes CASSPDLISTDTQYF.

The rearrangement links TRBV4-1 to TRBJ2-2; 7 bases align to TRBD2. The germline gives CDR1 MGHRA, CDR2 YSYEKL. This CDR3 spans 17 amino acids. Unmatched junction bases numbered 12, after V lost 6 bases and J lost 2 bases. DNA of the CDR3: TGCGCCAGCAGTCATAGTAAGGGACTACTCAACACCGGGGAGCTGTTTTTT. It yields the protein CASSHSKGLLNTGELFF.

The gene calls are TRBV5-1 and TRBJ1-4; D remains unclear. This CDR3 region has 14 residues. The V gene's germline CDR1 is SGHRS and CDR2 YFSETQ. V lost 0 bases and J 7 bases, leaving 10 bases between the germline ends. In nucleotides, the CDR3 is TGCGCCAGCAGCTTGGGGGGAGCGCCTGAAAAACTGTTTTTT. It translates to CASSLGGAPEKLFF.

V gene TRBV4-1 combines with J gene TRBJ2-7; 9 bases line up with TRBD1. This CDR3 comprises 14 residues. Unmatched junction bases numbered 6, after V lost 4 bases and J lost 5 bases. Germline CDR1 reads MGHRA; CDR2 reads YSYEKL. CDR3 sequence reads: CASSLRTGDHEQYF. In DNA form, the CDR3 reads TGCGCCAGCAGCCTCCGGACAGGGGACCACGAGCAGTACTTC.

V gene TRBV5-4 combines with J gene TRBJ1-3, with a weak D call TRBD1 (6 bases). V was pared by 5 bases and J by 1 base, with 7 bases between. Germline V gives CDR1 SGHNT, CDR2 YYREEE (reference sequence). The CDR3 is 13 residues long. This CDR3 reads CASRQGSGNTIYF. CDR3 nucleotides: TGTGCCAGCAGACAGGGATCTGGAAACACCATATATTTT.

This rearrangement joins TRBV6-5 to TRBJ1-3; D call uncertain. Trimming pared 7 bases from V and 6 bases from J, leaving 13 bases between. Germline CDR1 MNHEY, CDR2 SVGAGI. This CDR3 is 13 amino acids long. CDR3 nucleotide sequence: TGTGCCAGCATACAGAGTAATAAAAACACCATATATTTT. Protein: CASIQSNKNTIYF.

The rearrangement joins TRBV27 to TRBJ2-6; perhaps TRBD1 as D (6 bases). The V gene's germline CDR1 is MNHEY and CDR2 SMNVEV (reference sequence). The CDR3 loop spans 15 amino acids. V was pared by 4 bases and J by 2 bases, with 9 bases between. The chain's CDR3 is CASSSRGTGANVLTF. Here the CDR3 DNA reads TGTGCCAGCAGTTCGAGGGGGACTGGGGCCAACGTCCTGACTTTC.

This clone was seen only a few times. The rearrangement uses TRBV4-3 and TRBJ1-2; no clear D. The CDR3 length is 15 residues. Trimming pared 1 base from V and 2 bases from J, leaving 11 bases between. Germline-derived CDR1 and CDR2 are LGHNA and YSLEER. The CDR3 spells CASSQGGRTNYGYTF. The CDR3 DNA reads as TGCGCCAGCAGCCAAGGAGGGCGGACCAACTATGGCTACACCTTC.

The J gene is TRBJ2-7, the V gene TRBV5-6, with TRBD1 as a possible D gene (5 bases). V was pared by 2 bases and J by 6 bases, with 12 bases between. This CDR3 region has 13 residues. Germline assignment: CDR1 SGHDT and CDR2 YYEEEE. The CDR3 DNA follows: TGTGCCAGCAGCTTATTAACAGGTTCCGAGCAGTACTTC. This codes for CASSLLTGSEQYF.

The chain couples TRBV25-1 to TRBJ1-4; D perhaps matches TRBD1 (6 bases). The CDR3 is made up of 13 amino acids. CDR1 is MGHDK, CDR2 SYGVNS, per germline. Trimming took off 7 bases at V and 4 bases at J, with 10 bases between the two ends. CDR3 nucleotides: TGTGCCAGCATGGGACAAATTAATGAAAAACTGTTTTTT. It is translated as CASMGQINEKLFF.

V is TRBV6-1 and J is TRBJ2-7; perhaps TRBD1 as D (6 bases). Trimming left V 5 bases short and J 0 bases short, with 8 bases between. The CDR3 loop spans 13 amino acids. Germline V gene lookup returns CDR1 MNHNS and CDR2 SASEGT. The CDR3 spells CASSTDSSYEQYF. Written as DNA, the CDR3 is TGTGCCAGCAGTACGGACAGCTCCTACGAGCAGTACTTC.

This rearrangement joins TRBV6-6 to TRBJ2-7, with 7 bases that match TRBD2. The V gene end was trimmed by 0 bases and the J gene end by 2 bases; junction bases not matched to a gene: 1. The CDR3 is 14 amino acids. Germline V gene sequence: CDR1 MNHNY, CDR2 SVGAGI (reference sequence). Here the CDR3 DNA reads TGTGCCAGCAGTTACTCGGGGGGGACCTACGAGCAGTACTTC. It translates to CASSYSGGTYEQYF.

The gene calls are TRBV4-1 and TRBJ1-4; D is perhaps TRBD1 (5 bases). From germline, CDR1 is MGHRA and CDR2 YSYEKL. Trimming shortened V by 4 bases and J by 5 bases, and 14 bases separated the two germline ends. CDR3 size: 15 residues. CDR3: CASSLRGGLNEKLFF. In nucleotides, the CDR3 is TGCGCCAGCAGCCTAAGGGGAGGTCTAAATGAAAAACTGTTTTTT.

This clone showed up just a few times. The rearrangement joins TRBV9 to TRBJ2-1, with D tentatively TRBD2 (6 bases). V was shortened by 4 bases and J by 7 bases, with 15 bases between the two germline ends. Germline V gives CDR1 SGDLS, CDR2 YYNGEE. CDR3 size: 14 residues. The CDR3 is CASSPPGDGNEQFF. DNA of the CDR3: TGTGCCAGCAGCCCGCCGGGGGACGGTAATGAGCAGTTCTTC.

J is TRBJ2-7 and V is TRBV7-9, with D tentatively TRBD1 (6 bases). The V gene's germline CDR1 is SEHNR and CDR2 FQNEAQ (reference sequence). V was cut by 4 bases and J by 1 base, with 11 bases left in between. This CDR3 region has 14 residues. DNA of the CDR3: TGTGCCAGCAGCTCCTACAGGGAATCCTACGAGCAGTACTTC. This translates into CASSSYRESYEQYF.

This clone was picked up one time. The chain couples TRBV7-8 to TRBJ2-1; 7 bases align to TRBD1. Trimming removed 8 bases from V and 2 bases from J; junction bases left unmatched: 6. The CDR3 runs to 14 residues. Germline V lookup: CDR1 SGHVS, CDR2 FQNEAQ. The CDR3 here is CASLGQAPYNEQFF. The CDR3 DNA follows: TGTGCCAGCCTAGGACAGGCCCCCTACAATGAGCAGTTCTTC. Complete variable domain (other parts from reference TRBV7-8 and TRBJ2-1): GAGVSQSPRYKVAKRGQDVALRCDPISGHVSLFWYQQALGQGPEFLTYFQNEAQLDKSGLPSDRFFAERPEGSVSTLKIQRTQQEDSAVYLCASLGQAPYNEQFFGPGTRLTVL.